This TCR beta chain stems from a study of OX40 agonist ivuxolimab in advanced cancers. Study-level information: With a range of about 23 to 85, age averaged 60 years, and around 83% were male.

This clone was seen once. The CDR3 length is 14 residues. CDR1 GTSNPN and CDR2 SVGIG come from the germline V gene (reference sequence). V lost 4 bases, J lost 7 bases, and 7 bases stayed unmatched. Measured with immunoSEQ multiplex PCR; TCRdb has only the in-frame clones, and not every one. The table shows some 57,000 clones, with more than 75% occurring only once. Here the sequenced sample was CD4+ or CD8+ T cells sorted from blood, taken in a trial of the OX40 agonist ivuxolimab. V gene TRBV30 combines with J gene TRBJ1-4; TRBD1 matches at 9 bases. The clonotype comes from an adult with an advanced solid tumor such as melanoma, head and neck, liver or kidney cancer. The DNA for the CDR3 is TGTGCCTGGATCAAACAGGGGGCTGGTGAAAAACTGTTTTTT. Amino acid sequence: CAWIKQGAGEKLFF. Complete variable domain (other parts from reference TRBV30 and TRBJ1-4): SQTIHQWPATLVQPVGSPLSLECTVEGTSNPNLYWYRQAAGRGLQLLFYSVGIGQISSEVPQNLSASRPQDRQFILSSKKLLLSDSGFYLCAWIKQGAGEKLFFGSGTQLSVL.